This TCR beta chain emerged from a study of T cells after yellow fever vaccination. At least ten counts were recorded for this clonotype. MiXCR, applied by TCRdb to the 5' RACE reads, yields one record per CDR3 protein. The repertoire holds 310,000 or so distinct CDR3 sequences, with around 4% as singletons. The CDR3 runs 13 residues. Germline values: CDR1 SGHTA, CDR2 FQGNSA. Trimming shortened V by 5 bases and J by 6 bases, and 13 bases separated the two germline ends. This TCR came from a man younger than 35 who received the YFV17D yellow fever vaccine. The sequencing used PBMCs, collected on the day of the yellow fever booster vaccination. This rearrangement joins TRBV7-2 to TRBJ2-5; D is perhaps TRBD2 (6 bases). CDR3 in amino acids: CASSLAGTQTQYF. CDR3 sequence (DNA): TGTGCCAGCAGCCTGGCGGGGACCCAGACCCAGTACTTC. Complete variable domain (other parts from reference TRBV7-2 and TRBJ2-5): GAGVSQSPSNKVTEKGKDVELRCDPISGHTALYWYRQSLGQGLEFLIYFQGNSAPDKSGLPSDRFSAERTGGSVSTLTIQRTQQEDSAVYLCASSLAGTQTQYFGPGTRLLVL.